This T cell receptor beta chain was recorded in a study of regulatory T cells in long-lasting Graves disease. Study findings and constraints: Tissue studied was limited to peripheral blood, excluding thyroid tissue.

Arm-PCR of CDR3 regions with iRepertoire HTBI primers generated TCR beta libraries. MiXCR, applied by TCRdb to the multiplex PCR reads, yields one record per CDR3 protein. The sample holds 350,000 to 450,000 distinct CDR3 sequences, around 16% seen once. V was trimmed by 4 bases and J by 5 bases, leaving 11 bases between them. The length of the CDR3 is 13 residues. The germline gives CDR1 WSHSY, CDR2 SAAADI. Time point meaning: newly diagnosed GD, antithyroid drugs for less than 3 months. Extracted PBMC RNA gave rise to the TCR library. An endocrinology department in Xi'an, China, supplied the patients. In its sample, this clonotype was seen a few times. What it binds is not known. The data also belong to a second study, concerning T cells in Graves' hyperthyroidism and ophthalmopathy. That report adds: Stable hyperthyroidism and ophthalmopathy were separated using 13 V-J signatures.

This receptor was obtained from a woman between 40 and 50 years old with Graves disease. This rearrangement joins TRBV10-2 to TRBJ1-1; weak D call: TRBD1 (5 bases). Sequenced here: peripheral blood mononuclear cells (PBMCs), sampled at new diagnosis, from a patient treated with antithyroid drugs. CDR3 sequence (DNA): TGCGCCAGCAGTGCGGGGGGGGGAACTGAAGCTTTCTTT. Protein: CASSAGGGTEAFF.